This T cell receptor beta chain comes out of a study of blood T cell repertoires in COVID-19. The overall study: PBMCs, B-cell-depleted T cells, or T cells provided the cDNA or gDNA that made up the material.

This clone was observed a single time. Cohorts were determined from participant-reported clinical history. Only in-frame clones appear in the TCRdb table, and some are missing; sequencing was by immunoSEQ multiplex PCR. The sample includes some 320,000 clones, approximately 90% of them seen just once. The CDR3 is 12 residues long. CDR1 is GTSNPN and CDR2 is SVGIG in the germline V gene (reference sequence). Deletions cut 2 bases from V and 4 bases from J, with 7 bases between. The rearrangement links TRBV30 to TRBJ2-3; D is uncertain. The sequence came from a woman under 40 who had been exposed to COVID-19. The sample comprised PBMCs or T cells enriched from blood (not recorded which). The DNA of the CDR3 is TGTGCCTGGAGTTCTTCCGCAGATACGCAGTATTTT. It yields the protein CAWSSSADTQYF.